This T cell receptor beta chain was profiled in a study of blood T cell repertoires in COVID-19. Method: immunoSEQ multiplex PCR; TCRdb's copy keeps in-frame clones and lacks some. Counted here are some 400,000 clones, approximately 90% occurring once; the ten biggest clones make up over 0.7%. Cohort placement rested on clinical history that participants reported themselves. Exposed study participants had met a COVID-19 case within 2 weeks before entry. V lost 4 bases, J lost 5 bases, and 15 bases lay in between. This CDR3 is 14 amino acids long. Germline assignment: CDR1 MNHNY and CDR2 SVGAGI (reference sequence).

The specimen was PBMCs or T cells enriched from blood (not recorded which). This sequence was found in a woman aged 40 to 55 who had been exposed to COVID-19. This rearrangement joins TRBV6-6 to TRBJ2-7, with D hard to call. The CDR3 loop reads CASSSSVRSNEQYF. CDR3 in DNA: TGTGCCAGCAGTTCTTCCGTTCGGAGTAACGAGCAGTACTTC.